A single sample gave rise to the 7 T cell receptor beta chains below, sequenced in a study of early T cells in non-severe SARS-CoV-2 infection. One entry per CDR3 protein results from TCRdb running MiXCR on the 5' RACE reads. The table lists tens of thousands of distinct CDR3 sequences, roughly 6.5% of them singletons, with under 5% in the top ten. The specimen sequenced was whole blood. The origin of the receptors is an adult who was a healthcare worker with PCR-confirmed SARS-CoV-2 infection or an uninfected control (not recorded which).

This clonotype was counted many times. The chain uses TRBV29-1 and TRBJ1-2; D gene uncertain. CDR1 is SQVTM and CDR2 is ANQGSEA in the germline V gene. This CDR3 is built from 13 residues. V was shortened by 7 bases and J by 1 base, with 13 bases between the two germline ends. CDR3 bases: TGCAGCGCCGACCGAGAACTTAACTATGGCTACACCTTC. Translating gives CSADRELNYGYTF.

The rearrangement links TRBV9 to TRBJ1-1, with D possibly matching TRBD1 (6 bases). V was cut by 0 bases and J by 4 bases, with 10 bases left in between. Germline CDR1 and CDR2: SGDLS and YYNGEE. This CDR3 region has 14 residues. The CDR3 region has the DNA TGTGCCAGCAGCGTAGACAGGGTAGGCACTGAAGCTTTCTTT. Translated: CASSVDRVGTEAFF.

This clonotype has ten or more counts. The V gene is TRBV7-3, the J gene TRBJ2-3; D is perhaps TRBD2 (5 bases). This CDR3 spans 13 amino acids. Germline V gene data show CDR1 as SGHTA and CDR2 as FQGTGA. V lost 8 bases and J lost 3, with 12 bases in between. The DNA for the CDR3 is TGTGCCAGCTCAGCGGTGGGAACAGATACGCAGTATTTT. Amino acids: CASSAVGTDTQYF.

The rearrangement joins TRBV6-6 to TRBJ1-2, with 11 bases aligning to TRBD1. The CDR3 is 15 amino acids. The V and J ends lost 5 bases and 8 bases, in that order; junction bases with no gene match: 10. Per germline, CDR1 MNHNY and CDR2 SVGAGI (reference sequence). CDR3 bases: TGTGCCAGCAGTCTTAGTCCGGACAGGGGGCACGGCTACACCTTC. This translates into CASSLSPDRGHGYTF.

The table lists this clonotype with a few counts. The chain employs TRBV7-2 and TRBJ1-2; 7 bases agree with TRBD1. Germline CDR1 reads SGHTA; CDR2 reads FQGNSA. V shed 5 bases, J shed 6 bases, and the junction held 15 bases outside the gene matches. The CDR3 is 16 amino acids. CDR3 bases: TGTGCCAGCAGCCGGATGCAAGGGGGCGGTCTGGATGGCTACACCTTC. This sequence encodes CASSRMQGGGLDGYTF.

This clonotype was counted between two and nine times. The chain recombines TRBV12-3 or TRBV12-4 with TRBJ1-1, with unresolved D. CDR3 length equals 14 residues. Trimming removed 7 bases at V and 1 base at J, with 13 bases between. The CDR3 spells CASKAAGRNTEAFF. The CDR3 nucleotides are TGTGCCAGCAAAGCCGCCGGTCGGAACACTGAAGCTTTCTTT.

This clonotype appeared a few times. This chain uses TRBV7-9 with TRBJ1-3, with unresolved D. Trimming pared 6 bases from V and 4 bases from J, leaving 7 bases between. This CDR3 is built from 12 residues. CDR1 and CDR2 (germline): SEHNR, FQNEAQ (reference sequence). DNA of the CDR3: TGTGCCAGCAGTCCGAAAGGAAACACCATATATTTT. Amino acids: CASSPKGNTIYF.